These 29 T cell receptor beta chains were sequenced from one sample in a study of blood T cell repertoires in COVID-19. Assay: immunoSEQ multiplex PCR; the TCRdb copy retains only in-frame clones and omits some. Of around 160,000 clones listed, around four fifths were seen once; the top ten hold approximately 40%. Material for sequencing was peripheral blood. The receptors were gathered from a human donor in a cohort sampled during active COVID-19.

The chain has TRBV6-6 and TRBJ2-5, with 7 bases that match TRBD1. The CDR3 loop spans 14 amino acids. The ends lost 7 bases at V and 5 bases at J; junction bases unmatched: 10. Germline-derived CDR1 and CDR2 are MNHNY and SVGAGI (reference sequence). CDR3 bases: TGTGCCAGCAACCGACAGGGAAGGGATGAGACCCAGTACTTC. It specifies CASNRQGRDETQYF.

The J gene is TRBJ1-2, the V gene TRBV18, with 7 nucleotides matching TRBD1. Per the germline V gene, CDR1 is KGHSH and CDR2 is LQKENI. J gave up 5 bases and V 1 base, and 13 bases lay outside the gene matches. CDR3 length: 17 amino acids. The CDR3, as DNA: TGTGCCAGCTCACCACGCGGACGAGGGGGCGCCGGGTATGGCTACACCTTC. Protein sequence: CASSPRGRGGAGYGYTF. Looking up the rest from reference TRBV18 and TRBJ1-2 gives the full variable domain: NAGVMQNPRHLVRRRGQEARLRCSPMKGHSHVYWYRQLPEEGLKFMVYLQKENIIDESGMPKERFSAEFPKEGPSILRIQQVVRGDSAAYFCASSPRGRGGAGYGYTFGSGTRLTVV.

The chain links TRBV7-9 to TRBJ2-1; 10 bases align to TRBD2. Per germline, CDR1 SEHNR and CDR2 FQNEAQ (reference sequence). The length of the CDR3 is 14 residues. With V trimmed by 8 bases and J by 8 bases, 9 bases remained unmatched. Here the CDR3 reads CASGSSGGAYEQFF. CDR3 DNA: TGTGCCAGCGGTAGCAGCGGGGGGGCCTATGAGCAGTTCTTC.

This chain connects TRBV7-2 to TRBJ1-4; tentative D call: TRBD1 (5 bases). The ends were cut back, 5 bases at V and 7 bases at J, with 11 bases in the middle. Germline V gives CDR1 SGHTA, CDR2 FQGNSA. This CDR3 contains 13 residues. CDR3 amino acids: CASSPSGGEKLFF. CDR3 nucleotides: TGTGCCAGCAGCCCCTCCGGGGGTGAAAAACTGTTTTTT.

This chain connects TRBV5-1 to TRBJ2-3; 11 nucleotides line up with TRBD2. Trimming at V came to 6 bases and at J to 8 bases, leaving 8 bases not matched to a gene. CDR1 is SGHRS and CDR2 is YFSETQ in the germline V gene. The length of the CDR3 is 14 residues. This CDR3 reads CASMVLAGEGTQYF. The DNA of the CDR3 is TGCGCCAGCATGGTACTAGCGGGGGAGGGTACGCAGTATTTT.

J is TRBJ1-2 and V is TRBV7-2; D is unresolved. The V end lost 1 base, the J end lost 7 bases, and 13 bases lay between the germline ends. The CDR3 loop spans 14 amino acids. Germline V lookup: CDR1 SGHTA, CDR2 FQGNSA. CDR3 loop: CASSLVHSVSGYTF. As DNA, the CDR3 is TGTGCCAGCAGCTTAGTGCATTCAGTTTCTGGCTACACCTTC.

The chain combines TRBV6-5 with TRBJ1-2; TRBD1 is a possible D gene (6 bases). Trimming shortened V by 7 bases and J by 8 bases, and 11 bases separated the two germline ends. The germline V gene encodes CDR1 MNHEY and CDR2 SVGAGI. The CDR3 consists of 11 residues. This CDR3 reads CASTTGNGYTF. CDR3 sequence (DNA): TGTGCCAGCACCACAGGGAACGGCTACACCTTC.

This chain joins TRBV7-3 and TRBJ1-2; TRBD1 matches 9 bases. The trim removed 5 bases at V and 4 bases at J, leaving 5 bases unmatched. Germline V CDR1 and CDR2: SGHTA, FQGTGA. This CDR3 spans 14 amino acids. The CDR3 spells CASSQGQGGYGYTF. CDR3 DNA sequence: TGTGCCAGCAGCCAGGGACAGGGCGGCTATGGCTACACCTTC.

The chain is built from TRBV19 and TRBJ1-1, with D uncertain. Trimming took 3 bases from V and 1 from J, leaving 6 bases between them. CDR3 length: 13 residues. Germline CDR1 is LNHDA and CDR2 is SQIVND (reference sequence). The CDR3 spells CASSIRENTEAFF. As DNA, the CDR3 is TGTGCCAGTAGTATCCGGGAGAACACTGAAGCTTTCTTT.

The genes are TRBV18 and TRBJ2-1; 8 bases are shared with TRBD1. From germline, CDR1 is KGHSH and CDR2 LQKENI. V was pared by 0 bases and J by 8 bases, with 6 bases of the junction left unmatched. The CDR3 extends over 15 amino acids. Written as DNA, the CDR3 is TGTGCCAGCTCACCACCGACAGGGGCAGGAGATGAGCAGTTCTTC. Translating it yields CASSPPTGAGDEQFF. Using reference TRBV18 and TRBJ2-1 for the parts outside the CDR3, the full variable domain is NAGVMQNPRHLVRRRGQEARLRCSPMKGHSHVYWYRQLPEEGLKFMVYLQKENIIDESGMPKERFSAEFPKEGPSILRIQQVVRGDSAAYFCASSPPTGAGDEQFFGPGTRLTVL.

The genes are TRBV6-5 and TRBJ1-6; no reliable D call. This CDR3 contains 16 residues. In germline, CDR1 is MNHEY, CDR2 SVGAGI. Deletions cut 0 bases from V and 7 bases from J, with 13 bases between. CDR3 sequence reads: CASSYSAAPGNSPLHF. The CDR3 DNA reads TGTGCCAGCAGTTACTCGGCGGCCCCTGGGAATTCACCCCTCCACTTT.

CDR3: CASSLNLANYGYTF. In DNA, the CDR3 is TGTGCCAGCAGTTTAAACTTAGCTAACTATGGCTACACCTTC. The chain uses TRBV28 and TRBJ1-2; no definite D call. Germline assignment: CDR1 MDHEN and CDR2 SYDVKM. V was trimmed by 2 bases and J by 0 bases, leaving 7 bases between them. The CDR3 is 14 amino acids.

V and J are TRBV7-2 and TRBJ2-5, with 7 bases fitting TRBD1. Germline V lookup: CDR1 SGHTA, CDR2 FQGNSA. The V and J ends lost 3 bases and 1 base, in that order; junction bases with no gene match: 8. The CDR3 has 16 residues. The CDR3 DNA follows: TGTGCCAGCAGCTTTTTGGGAGCAGGGGGCCAAGAGACCCAGTACTTC. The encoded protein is CASSFLGAGGQETQYF. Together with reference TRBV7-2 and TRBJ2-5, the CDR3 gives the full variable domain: GAGVSQSPSNKVTEKGKDVELRCDPISGHTALYWYRQSLGQGLEFLIYFQGNSAPDKSGLPSDRFSAERTGGSVSTLTIQRTQQEDSAVYLCASSFLGAGGQETQYFGPGTRLLVL.

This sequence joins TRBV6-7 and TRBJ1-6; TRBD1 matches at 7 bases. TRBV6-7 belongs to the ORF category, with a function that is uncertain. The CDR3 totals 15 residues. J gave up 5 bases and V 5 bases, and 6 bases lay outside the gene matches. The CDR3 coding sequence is TGTGCCAGCAGTGGGGGACAGAAGAATAATTCACCCCTCCACTTT. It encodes CASSGGQKNNSPLHF.

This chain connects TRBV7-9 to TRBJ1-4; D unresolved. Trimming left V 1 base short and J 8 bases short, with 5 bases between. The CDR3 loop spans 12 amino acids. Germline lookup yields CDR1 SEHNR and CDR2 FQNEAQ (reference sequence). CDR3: CASSLGEEKLFF. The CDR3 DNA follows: TGTGCCAGCAGCTTAGGAGAAGAAAAACTGTTTTTT.

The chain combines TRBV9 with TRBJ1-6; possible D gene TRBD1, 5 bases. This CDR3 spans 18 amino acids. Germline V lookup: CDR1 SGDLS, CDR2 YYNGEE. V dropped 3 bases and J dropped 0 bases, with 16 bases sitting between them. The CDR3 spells CASSAGAAEYSYNSPLHF. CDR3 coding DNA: TGTGCCAGCAGCGCTGGGGCTGCCGAATACTCCTATAATTCACCCCTCCACTTT. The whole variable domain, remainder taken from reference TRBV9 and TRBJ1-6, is DSGVTQTPKHLITATGQRVTLRCSPRSGDLSVYWYQQSLDQGLQFLIQYYNGEERAKGNILERFSAQQFPDLHSELNLSSLELGDSALYFCASSAGAAEYSYNSPLHFGNGTRLTVT.

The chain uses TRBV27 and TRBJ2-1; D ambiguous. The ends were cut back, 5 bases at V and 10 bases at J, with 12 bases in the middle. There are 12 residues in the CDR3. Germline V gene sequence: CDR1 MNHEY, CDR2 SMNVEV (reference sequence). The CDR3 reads CASSTRRFEQFF. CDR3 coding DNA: TGTGCCAGCAGTACCCGCAGGTTCGAGCAGTTCTTC.

CDR3 sequence reads: CASSLTGTTQPQHF. The CDR3 DNA sequence: TGTGCCAGCAGTCTCACAGGGACCACTCAGCCCCAGCATTTT. The rearrangement links TRBV27 to TRBJ1-5; possible D gene TRBD1, 6 bases. Germline-derived CDR1 and CDR2 are MNHEY and SMNVEV (reference sequence). V was pared by 5 bases and J by 6 bases, with 14 bases between. The CDR3 is 14 residues long.

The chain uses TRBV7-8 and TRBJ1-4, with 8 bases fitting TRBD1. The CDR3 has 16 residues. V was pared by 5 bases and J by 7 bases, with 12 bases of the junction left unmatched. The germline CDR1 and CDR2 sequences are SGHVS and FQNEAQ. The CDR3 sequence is CASSPPADRGGEKLFF. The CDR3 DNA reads TGTGCCAGCAGCCCTCCCGCCGACAGGGGCGGTGAAAAACTGTTTTTT. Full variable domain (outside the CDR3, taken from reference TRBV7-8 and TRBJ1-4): GAGVSQSPRYKVAKRGQDVALRCDPISGHVSLFWYQQALGQGPEFLTYFQNEAQLDKSGLPSDRFFAERPEGSVSTLKIQRTQQEDSAVYLCASSPPADRGGEKLFFGSGTQLSVL.

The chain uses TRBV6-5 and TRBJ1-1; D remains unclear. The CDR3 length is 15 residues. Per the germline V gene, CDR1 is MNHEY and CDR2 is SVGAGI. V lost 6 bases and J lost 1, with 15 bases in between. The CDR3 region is CASSSSWRANTEAFF. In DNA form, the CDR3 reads TGTGCCAGCAGCTCTTCTTGGAGGGCGAACACTGAAGCTTTCTTT.

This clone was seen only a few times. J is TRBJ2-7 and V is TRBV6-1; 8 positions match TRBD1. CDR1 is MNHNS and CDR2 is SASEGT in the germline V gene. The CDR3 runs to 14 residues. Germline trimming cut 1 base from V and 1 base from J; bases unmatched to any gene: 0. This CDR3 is CASSEGTGSYEQYF. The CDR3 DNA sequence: TGTGCCAGCAGTGAAGGGACAGGGTCCTACGAGCAGTACTTC.

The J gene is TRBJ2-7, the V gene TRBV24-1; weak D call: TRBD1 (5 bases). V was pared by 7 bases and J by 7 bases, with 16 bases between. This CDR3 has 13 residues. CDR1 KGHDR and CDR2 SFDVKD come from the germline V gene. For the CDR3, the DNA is TGTGCCACCAGCTCAGGGCTATCGCGGGAGCAGTACTTC. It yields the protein CATSSGLSREQYF.

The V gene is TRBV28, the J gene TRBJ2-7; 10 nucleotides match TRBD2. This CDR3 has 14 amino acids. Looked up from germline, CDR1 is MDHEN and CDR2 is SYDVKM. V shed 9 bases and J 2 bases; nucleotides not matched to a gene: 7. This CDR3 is CASTVAGGTYEQYF. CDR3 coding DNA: TGTGCCAGTACCGTAGCGGGGGGAACCTACGAGCAGTACTTC.

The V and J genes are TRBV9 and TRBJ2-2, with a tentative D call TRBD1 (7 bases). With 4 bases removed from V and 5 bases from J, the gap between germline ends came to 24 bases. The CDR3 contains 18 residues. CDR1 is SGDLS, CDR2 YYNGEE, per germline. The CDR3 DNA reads TGTGCCAGCAGCCCACGTATAGGGGACAGAGGAGGGACCGGGGAGCTGTTTTTT. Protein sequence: CASSPRIGDRGGTGELFF.

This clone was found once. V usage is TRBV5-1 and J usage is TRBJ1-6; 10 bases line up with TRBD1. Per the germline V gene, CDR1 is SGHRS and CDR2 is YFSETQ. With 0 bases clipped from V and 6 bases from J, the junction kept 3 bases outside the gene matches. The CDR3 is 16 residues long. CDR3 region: CASSLEWTGGNSPLHF. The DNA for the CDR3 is TGCGCCAGCAGCTTGGAGTGGACAGGGGGTAATTCACCCCTCCACTTT. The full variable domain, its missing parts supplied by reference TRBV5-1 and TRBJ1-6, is KAGVTQTPRYLIKTRGQQVTLSCSPISGHRSVSWYQQTPGQGLQFLFEYFSETQRNKGNFPGRFSGRQFSNSRSEMNVSTLELGDSALYLCASSLEWTGGNSPLHFGNGTRLTVT.

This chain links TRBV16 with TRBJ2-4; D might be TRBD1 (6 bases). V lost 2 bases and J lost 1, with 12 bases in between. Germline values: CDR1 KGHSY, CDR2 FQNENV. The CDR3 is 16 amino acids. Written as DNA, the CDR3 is TGTGCCAGCAGCCAAGGCCTGGGGGCGGCCAAAAACATTCAGTACTTC. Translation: CASSQGLGAAKNIQYF.

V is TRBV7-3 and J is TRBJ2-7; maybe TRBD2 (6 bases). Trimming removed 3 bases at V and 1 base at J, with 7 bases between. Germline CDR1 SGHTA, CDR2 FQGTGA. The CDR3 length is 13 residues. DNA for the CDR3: TGTGCCAGCAGCTTGGCGGGGTCCTACGAGCAGTACTTC. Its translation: CASSLAGSYEQYF.

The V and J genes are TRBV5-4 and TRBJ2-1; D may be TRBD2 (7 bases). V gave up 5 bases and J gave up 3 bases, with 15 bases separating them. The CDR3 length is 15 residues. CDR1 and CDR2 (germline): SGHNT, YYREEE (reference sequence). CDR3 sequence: CASRMGGPVYNEQFF. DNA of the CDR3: TGTGCCAGCAGGATGGGGGGGCCGGTCTACAATGAGCAGTTCTTC.

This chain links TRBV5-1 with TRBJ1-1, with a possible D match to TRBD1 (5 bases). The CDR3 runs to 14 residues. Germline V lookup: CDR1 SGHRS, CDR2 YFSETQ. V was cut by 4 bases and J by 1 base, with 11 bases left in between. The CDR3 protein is CASSPRGGNTEAFF. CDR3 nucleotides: TGCGCCAGCAGCCCTCGGGGGGGGAACACTGAAGCTTTCTTT.